This T cell receptor (beta chain) was sequenced for a study of T-cell memory formation after mild COVID-19. Trimming took 7 bases from V and 3 from J, leaving 11 bases between them. This CDR3 contains 13 residues. Germline CDR1 and CDR2: SGHRS and YFSETQ. Using its own MiXCR run on the 5' RACE reads, TCRdb lists one record per CDR3 protein. The repertoire consists of 350,000 to 500,000 distinct CDR3 sequences, with around 22% occurring once and the leading ten covering about an eighth. The sequence came from an adult woman who had mild COVID-19 (a few samples of this study predate the infection). Cell type and time point are not known. Sequencing input: PBMCs or a T cell subset sorted from them (not recorded which). The chain recombines TRBV5-1 with TRBJ1-5; D might be TRBD1 (6 bases). CDR3: CASSRDTNQPQHF. In nucleotides, the CDR3 is TGCGCCAGCTCCCGGGACACCAATCAGCCCCAGCATTTT.